This T cell receptor (beta chain) was captured by sequencing in a study of blood T cells in healthy people across ages. Worth noting for this clonotype: The target antigen is unknown.

With a J-beta primer mix and a sample-barcoded 5' primer, a second PCR ran roughly 7 to 11 cycles. TCRdb processed the 5' RACE reads anew with MiXCR; each CDR3 protein has one entry. The table shows around 970,000 distinct CDR3 sequences, with roughly half occurring only once. All donors came from Russia, were Caucasian and healthy, and spanned ages about 6 to 100. Whole-study findings and limits: Aged donors had fewer naive CD4+ cells and lower diversity than long-lived donors.

V was cut by 1 base and J by 7 bases, with 14 bases left in between. The CDR3 has 14 residues. Looked up from germline, CDR1 is SEHNR and CDR2 is FQNEAQ (reference sequence). The source material was blood. The source is an older woman in good health. The genes are TRBV7-9 and TRBJ2-7; possibly TRBD2 for D (5 bases). The CDR3 sequence: CASSLVGGPWEQYF. CDR3 sequence (DNA): TGTGCCAGCAGCTTAGTCGGCGGGCCCTGGGAGCAGTACTTC.